A selection of T cell receptor beta chains follows, all from one sample in a study of regulatory T cells in long-lasting Graves disease. Each CDR3 protein is one row after TCRdb ran MiXCR on the multiplex PCR reads. The table includes about 660,000 distinct CDR3 sequences, around 30% detected once. Sequencing used peripheral blood mononuclear cells (PBMCs), obtained when the disease was refractory, from a patient treated with antithyroid drugs. These receptors were collected from a female donor with Graves disease. Each CDR3 is given with its conserved first and last residue. Each record gives: clone size, V gene, D gene, J gene, CDR3 DNA, CDR3 protein. A D gene is named only where the DNA matches it firmly. Clone size, where shown, is once, few, many, or a class for clones that have expanded.

size: many; V: TRBV2; D: TRBD2; J: TRBJ2-7; DNA: TGTGCCAGCAATCGAGCGGGAGGGCCTTACGAGCAGTACTTC; CDR3: CASNRAGGPYEQYF
size: few; V: TRBV6-1; D: NA; J: TRBJ2-2; DNA: TGTGCCAGCAGTGTCGCGAGGACCGGGGAGCTGTTTTTT; CDR3: CASSVARTGELFF
size: many; V: TRBV7-6; D: NA; J: TRBJ2-5; DNA: TGTGCCAGCAGCTTAGTTGGAGGTCGGGAAGAGACCCAGTACTTC; CDR3: CASSLVGGREETQYF
size: NA; V: TRBV20-1; D: NA; J: TRBJ1-2; DNA: TGCAGTGCTAGAGATCCCCAAACAGCGACCTATGGCTACACCTTC; CDR3: CSARDPQTATYGYTF
size: few; V: TRBV7-7; D: NA; J: TRBJ2-7; DNA: TGTGCCAGCAGCGAAGGGGAATCCTACGAGCAGTACTTC; CDR3: CASSEGESYEQYF
size: NA; V: TRBV10-3; D: NA; J: TRBJ1-2; DNA: TGTGCCATCAGTGAGGCAGGGACCCACTACACCTTC; CDR3: CAISEAGTHYTF
size: NA; V: TRBV27; D: TRBD1; J: TRBJ2-7; DNA: TGTGCCAGCAGTTTTTCCCTGGACAGGAGATCCTACGAGCAGTACTTC; CDR3: CASSFSLDRRSYEQYF
size: NA; V: TRBV10-3; D: NA; J: TRBJ2-7; DNA: TGTGCCATTAAGTCGGCGGATTCCTACGAGCAGTACTTC; CDR3: CAIKSADSYEQYF
size: NA; V: TRBV20-1; D: TRBD1; J: TRBJ1-2; DNA: TGCAGTGCTAGAGATTACAGGGGAGATAACTATGGCTACACCTTC; CDR3: CSARDYRGDNYGYTF
size: NA; V: TRBV12-3/TRBV12-4; D: NA; J: TRBJ1-3; DNA: TGTGCCAGCAGCCTAGGGGCAGGAATCTCTGGAAACACCATATATTTT; CDR3: CASSLGAGISGNTIYF
size: few; V: TRBV27; D: NA; J: TRBJ1-3; DNA: TGTGCCAGCAGTGGAGCAGGGTCTGGAAACACCATATATTTT; CDR3: CASSGAGSGNTIYF
size: few; V: TRBV27; D: TRBD1; J: TRBJ1-4; DNA: TGTGCCAGCAGTCCCTACGGGACAGGGGATGAGAATGAAAAACTGTTTTTT; CDR3: CASSPYGTGDENEKLFF
size: NA; V: TRBV6-1; D: NA; J: TRBJ1-2; DNA: TGTGCCAGCAGTGAAGCCGGGACAATCTATGGCTACACCTTC; CDR3: CASSEAGTIYGYTF
size: NA; V: TRBV5-1; D: NA; J: TRBJ1-1; DNA: TGCGCCAGCAGCCTTGGGTGGACAGATGAAGCTTTCTTT; CDR3: CASSLGWTDEAFF
size: NA; V: TRBV5-5; D: NA; J: TRBJ1-1; DNA: TGTGCCAGCAGCCGCAGTCCGAACACTGAAGCTTTCTTT; CDR3: CASSRSPNTEAFF
size: NA; V: TRBV12-3/TRBV12-4; D: NA; J: TRBJ1-1; DNA: TGTGCCAGCAGCGGCCAGGCAGCGAAGGGTAGGGAAGCTTTCTTT; CDR3: CASSGQAAKGREAFF
size: few; V: TRBV5-1; D: NA; J: TRBJ1-2; DNA: TGCGCCAGCAGCTTGGCTTCGGGTCGGGGCTATGGCTACACCTTC; CDR3: CASSLASGRGYGYTF
size: NA; V: TRBV11-2; D: TRBD2; J: TRBJ2-3; DNA: TGTGCCAGCAGCTCTAGCGGGAGAATAAGCACAGATACGCAGTATTTT; CDR3: CASSSSGRISTDTQYF
size: NA; V: TRBV11-2; D: NA; J: TRBJ1-1; DNA: TGTGCCAGCAGTCTAGGGGGACACCGCAACACTGAAGCTTTCTTT; CDR3: CASSLGGHRNTEAFF
size: few; V: TRBV29-1; D: TRBD1; J: TRBJ1-1; DNA: TGCAGCGTTGCCCTGGGACAGGGAGTGTGGGCTTTCTTT; CDR3: CSVALGQGVWAFF
size: NA; V: TRBV10-3; D: NA; J: TRBJ1-1; DNA: TGTGCCATCAGCTCCCGCGTGAGGGCGGACACTGAAGCTTTCTTT; CDR3: CAISSRVRADTEAFF
size: many; V: TRBV2; D: NA; J: TRBJ1-2; DNA: TGTGCCAGCAGTGAAGTAGGCGGAACCTATTATGGCTACACCTTC; CDR3: CASSEVGGTYYGYTF
size: many; V: TRBV12-3/TRBV12-4; D: NA; J: TRBJ1-1; DNA: TGTGCCAGCAGCTTTATGAACACTGAAGCTTTCTTT; CDR3: CASSFMNTEAFF
size: few; V: TRBV18; D: TRBD1; J: TRBJ1-5; DNA: TGTGCCAGCTCACAACAGGGGGGTCAGCCCCAGCATTTT; CDR3: CASSQQGGQPQHF
size: NA; V: TRBV24-1; D: NA; J: TRBJ1-1; DNA: TGTGCCACCACCAAAGGAGTTGAAGCTTTCTTT; CDR3: CATTKGVEAFF
size: few; V: TRBV19; D: NA; J: TRBJ1-5; DNA: NA; CDR3: CASSILAFEKHF
size: few; V: TRBV28; D: TRBD1; J: TRBJ1-1; DNA: TGTGCCAGCCGTCCGGGGACAGGGGGCCGTAGCACTGAAGCTTTCTTT; CDR3: CASRPGTGGRSTEAFF
size: few; V: TRBV6-2/TRBV6-3; D: TRBD1; J: TRBJ2-6; DNA: TGTGCCAGCAGTTATCCCAAAACAGGGGTCGGGGCCAACGTCCTGACTTTC; CDR3: CASSYPKTGVGANVLTF
size: few; V: TRBV28; D: TRBD1; J: TRBJ1-3; DNA: TGTGCCAGCAGCTTGTATTGGGACAGTGGGAACACCATATATTTT; CDR3: CASSLYWDSGNTIYF
size: few; V: TRBV13; D: TRBD2; J: TRBJ2-3; DNA: TGTGCCAGCAGCTTAGTGGGGCTAGCGGGAGGGCGGAATACGCAGTATTTT; CDR3: CASSLVGLAGGRNTQYF
size: NA; V: TRBV30; D: NA; J: TRBJ1-4; DNA: TGTGCCTGGAACGCTAATGAAAAACTGTTTTTT; CDR3: CAWNANEKLFF
size: NA; V: TRBV29-1; D: TRBD1; J: TRBJ1-1; DNA: TGCAGCGCTCGGACAGGGCTTGGCACTGAAGCTTTCTTT; CDR3: CSARTGLGTEAFF
size: NA; V: TRBV20-1; D: TRBD2; J: TRBJ2-7; DNA: TGCAGTGCTAGAGACATAGCGGGGCTCTCCTACGAGCAGTACTTC; CDR3: CSARDIAGLSYEQYF
size: many; V: TRBV28; D: NA; J: TRBJ1-1; DNA: TGTGCCAGCAGTCAATGGATGAACACTGAAGCTTTCTTT; CDR3: CASSQWMNTEAFF
size: NA; V: TRBV5-1; D: TRBD1; J: TRBJ1-6; DNA: TGCGCCAGCAGCATTTTGGACAGGGAGAATTCACCCCTCCACTTT; CDR3: CASSILDRENSPLHF
size: few; V: TRBV6-1; D: NA; J: TRBJ1-4; DNA: TGTGCCAGCAGACCGACAACAACTAATGAAAAACTGTTTTTT; CDR3: CASRPTTTNEKLFF
size: NA; V: TRBV7-3; D: NA; J: TRBJ2-7; DNA: TGTGCCAGCAGCCCGCCTCTTTTCGAGCAGTACTTC; CDR3: CASSPPLFEQYF
size: many; V: TRBV2; D: TRBD1; J: TRBJ2-2; DNA: TGTGCCAGCAGTGCACAGGGGAGGAACACCGGGGAGCTGTTTTTT; CDR3: CASSAQGRNTGELFF
size: NA; V: TRBV6-1; D: NA; J: TRBJ2-1; DNA: TGTGCCAGCAGTGAAGCGCTTAACACCCACAATGAGCAGTTCTTC; CDR3: CASSEALNTHNEQFF
size: few; V: TRBV20-1; D: NA; J: TRBJ1-2; DNA: TGCAGTGCTAAGACGCAGGGCGAAAGTGGCTACACCTTC; CDR3: CSAKTQGESGYTF
size: NA; V: TRBV29-1; D: TRBD2; J: TRBJ2-7; DNA: TGCAGCGTGGGACTAAACTACGAGCAGTACTTC; CDR3: CSVGLNYEQYF
size: many; V: TRBV28; D: TRBD2; J: TRBJ2-7; DNA: TGTGCCAGCACCGAAAGCGGGAGCTCCTACGAGCAGTACTTC; CDR3: CASTESGSSYEQYF
size: NA; V: TRBV14; D: NA; J: TRBJ2-7; DNA: TGTGCCAGCAGCCATTTAGCCAAACCCTACGAGCAGTACTTC; CDR3: CASSHLAKPYEQYF
size: NA; V: TRBV7-9; D: NA; J: TRBJ1-5; DNA: TGTGCCAGCAGCTTAGCGACTCAGCCCCAGCATTTT; CDR3: CASSLATQPQHF